This T cell receptor beta chain was observed in a study of T cell responses to AZD1222 COVID-19 vaccine. Study details: Samples with a second dose at about 4 or about 12 weeks were pooled together. Study-level points and caveats: Seropositivity was recorded at baseline in only a handful of AZD1222 recipients.

Concerning this clone itself: Its target is unknown.

The CDR3 loop spans 15 amino acids. Germline CDR1 and CDR2: SGHTA and FQGTGA. J gave up 4 bases and V 1 base, and 4 bases lay outside the gene matches. The table came from immunoSEQ multiplex PCR; TCRdb's copy has only in-frame clones and leaves some out. The table includes 200,000 to 300,000 clones, 93% detected once. The source is an adult in good health. The source material was peripheral blood, sampled on day 0 of AZD1222 vaccination. The rearrangement links TRBV7-3 to TRBJ2-5; 9 bases map to TRBD2. The CDR3 nucleotides are TGTGCCAGCAGCTTAATGGGCGGGAGGGCAGAGACCCAGTACTTC. Protein: CASSLMGGRAETQYF.